Shown below are 27 T cell receptor beta chains from a single sample sequenced in a study of T-cell memory formation after mild COVID-19. TCRdb recomputed calls from the 5' RACE reads with MiXCR, one row per CDR3 protein. The sample holds fewer than 600,000 distinct CDR3 sequences, about 22% seen once. The source material was PBMCs or a T cell subset sorted from them (not recorded which). Receptors were obtained from an adult woman who had mild COVID-19 (a few samples of this study predate the infection). Cell type and time point are not known.

The chain is built from TRBV24-1 and TRBJ2-5, with D possibly being TRBD2 (6 bases). Germline V gene data show CDR1 as KGHDR and CDR2 as SFDVKD. V was pared by 5 bases and J by 1 base, with 10 bases between. This CDR3 has 14 residues. This chain's CDR3 is CATSAEGIQETQYF. In DNA, the CDR3 is TGTGCCACCAGTGCGGAGGGAATCCAAGAGACCCAGTACTTC.

This clonotype was seen only a few times. This rearrangement joins TRBV4-2 to TRBJ2-7; 8 positions agree with TRBD1. J gave up 0 bases and V 1 base, and 2 bases lay outside the gene matches. The germline CDR1 and CDR2 sequences are LGHNA and YNFKEQ. This CDR3 has 15 amino acids. In nucleotides, the CDR3 is TGTGCCAGCAGCCAAGGACAGGGGTACTCCTACGAGCAGTACTTC. Translation gives CASSQGQGYSYEQYF.

Concerning this clonotype: One end of the junction is discordant with germline, which a read error may explain. The V gene is TRBV25-1, the J gene TRBJ2-3; TRBD1 aligns across 7 bases. The CDR3 loop spans 13 amino acids. The V gene's germline CDR1 is MGHDK and CDR2 SYGVNS. The chain's CDR3 is CASSGSGTETQYF. The CDR3 nucleotides are TGTGCCAGCAGTGGGTCGGGGACAGAAACGCAGTATTTT. The complete variable domain, with remaining parts taken from reference TRBV25-1 and TRBJ2-3, reads EADIYQTPRYLVIGTGKKITLECSQTMGHDKMYWYQQDPGMELHLIHYSYGVNSTEKGDLSSESTVSRIRTEHFPLTLESARPSHTSQYLCASSGSGTETQYFGPGTRLTVL.

The rearrangement links TRBV24-1 to TRBJ2-7, with TRBD2 matching 7 bases. V trimming: 6 bases; J trimming: 1 base; junction bases outside the gene matches: 11. Germline assignment: CDR1 KGHDR and CDR2 SFDVKD. The CDR3 is 16 amino acids. In DNA form, the CDR3 reads TGTGCCACCAGTTCCTCCGTGGGGACTAAATCCTACGAGCAGTACTTC. Translated, it gives CATSSSVGTKSYEQYF.

This clonotype was observed at least ten times. V is TRBV27 and J is TRBJ1-1; perhaps TRBD1 as D (5 bases). The CDR3 is 15 residues long. Germline V gene lookup returns CDR1 MNHEY and CDR2 SMNVEV (reference sequence). V was shortened by 5 bases and J by 0 bases, with 13 bases between the two germline ends. The CDR3 loop reads CASSGLGGLNTEAFF. The DNA of the CDR3 is TGTGCCAGCAGTGGATTGGGGGGTCTGAACACTGAAGCTTTCTTT.

This clonotype was observed a few times. The chain couples TRBV20-1 to TRBJ2-7; 14 bases align to TRBD2. The germline V gene encodes CDR1 DFQATT and CDR2 SNEGSKA (reference sequence). V shed 1 base, J shed 2 bases, and the junction held 7 bases outside the gene matches. The CDR3 runs 17 residues. The CDR3, as DNA: TGCAGTGCTAGAGCCGGGACTAGCGGGGGAGACGCCTACGAGCAGTACTTC. Its translation: CSARAGTSGGDAYEQYF.

This clonotype has a handful of counts. The CDR3 sequence: CASRVPGGRSYEQYF. The CDR3 coding sequence is TGTGCCAGCAGGGTTCCCGGGGGTCGCTCCTACGAGCAGTACTTC. This chain links TRBV6-5 with TRBJ2-7; maybe TRBD2 (6 bases). V dropped 6 bases and J dropped 0 bases, with 15 bases sitting between them. Germline V gene lookup returns CDR1 MNHEY and CDR2 SVGAGI. CDR3 size: 15 residues.

In this sample, this clonotype turned up a few times. J is TRBJ2-1 and V is TRBV19, with a tentative D call TRBD2 (6 bases). Trimming removed 9 bases from V and 4 bases from J, with 19 bases in between. This CDR3 region has 15 residues. Germline V lookup: CDR1 LNHDA, CDR2 SQIVND (reference sequence). CDR3 DNA sequence: TGTGCCAGCATTGCACCGGGGGAAAATTACAATGAGCAGTTCTTC. It is translated as CASIAPGENYNEQFF.

This clonotype was found a few times. The J gene is TRBJ1-1, the V gene TRBV3-1; maybe TRBD1 (6 bases). The ends were cut back, 5 bases at V and 7 bases at J, with 17 bases in the middle. Germline V CDR1 and CDR2: LGHDT, YNNKEL (reference sequence). The CDR3 contains 14 residues. The CDR3 reads CASSFFLGGHEAFF. The CDR3 nucleotides are TGTGCCAGCAGCTTTTTTTTAGGGGGTCATGAAGCTTTCTTT.

This clonotype was observed a few times. The chain combines TRBV6-6 with TRBJ2-5; 7 bases match TRBD2. The CDR3 runs 14 residues. Trimming took 2 bases from V and 5 from J; bases not matched to a gene: 5. In germline, CDR1 is MNHNY, CDR2 SVGAGI (reference sequence). CDR3 loop: CASSYPGTIETQYF. The CDR3 nucleotides are TGTGCCAGCAGTTACCCCGGGACTATTGAGACCCAGTACTTC.

CDR3 DNA: TGCAGTGTCCAGGCCCAAGAGACCCAGTACTTC. This encodes CSVQAQETQYF. The V call is TRBV20-1, the J call TRBJ2-5; D ambiguous. The V and J ends lost 7 bases and 1 base respectively, with 7 bases between them. The V gene's germline CDR1 is DFQATT and CDR2 SNEGSKA (reference sequence). CDR3 length equals 11 residues.

This chain joins TRBV12-3 or TRBV12-4 and TRBJ2-4, with D maybe TRBD1 (5 bases). Deletions cut 3 bases from V and 5 bases from J, with 11 bases between. The CDR3 is 14 residues long. The chain's CDR3 is CASSLEQGENIQYF. As DNA, the CDR3 is TGTGCCAGCAGTTTGGAACAAGGGGAAAACATTCAGTACTTC.

This clonotype was observed a few times. This chain uses TRBV21-1 with TRBJ2-3; the D call TRBD1 from the table was never checked on the DNA. TRBV21-1 is designated a pseudogene. The CDR3 loop spans 17 amino acids. The CDR3 DNA reads as TGTGCCAGCAGCAAATATCCGGGGGGCAACGGCACAGATACGCAGTATTTT. Translation gives CASSKYPGGNGTDTQYF.

This chain connects TRBV18 to TRBJ2-7; D remains unclear. Germline V gene lookup returns CDR1 KGHSH and CDR2 LQKENI. This CDR3 is 14 amino acids long. V shed 5 bases and J shed 7 bases, with 18 bases lying between them. CDR3 bases: TGTGCCAGCTCAAAGAATCCTGGTTTAGGGGAGCAGTACTTC. Amino acids: CASSKNPGLGEQYF.

This clonotype was seen a few times. The chain couples TRBV4-2 to TRBJ1-1; 8 nucleotides match TRBD1. V lost 4 bases and J lost 1; bases outside the gene matches: 14. This CDR3 contains 18 residues. Germline loops: CDR1 LGHNA, CDR2 YNFKEQ. The CDR3 coding sequence is TGTGCCAGCAGCCCGTTGCACTCCCAGGGGGCTACGAACACTGAAGCTTTCTTT. It specifies CASSPLHSQGATNTEAFF.

This chain links TRBV7-2 with TRBJ1-4; D is undetermined. Trimming took 1 base from V and 7 from J, leaving 10 bases between them. CDR3 size: 14 residues. CDR1 and CDR2 (germline): SGHTA, FQGNSA. The DNA for the CDR3 is TGTGCCAGCAGCTTAGGGGCGGAGACTGAAAAACTGTTTTTT. It yields the protein CASSLGAETEKLFF.

This clonotype was detected a few times. The chain has TRBV12-3 or TRBV12-4 and TRBJ1-2; 9 bases line up with TRBD1. V lost 8 bases to trimming and J lost 7 bases; unmatched junction nucleotides: 11. The CDR3 extends over 14 amino acids. The CDR3 loop is CASAGQGLSLGYTF. DNA for the CDR3: TGTGCCAGCGCAGGACAGGGGCTCTCTCTTGGCTACACCTTC.

This chain uses TRBV5-1 with TRBJ1-1; TRBD1 matches at 7 bases. The ends lost 0 bases at V and 2 bases at J; junction bases unmatched: 7. The CDR3 consists of 16 residues. Per the germline V gene, CDR1 is SGHRS and CDR2 is YFSETQ. The CDR3 sequence is CASSLERGGGNTEAFF. The CDR3 region has the DNA TGCGCCAGCAGCTTGGAACGAGGGGGCGGAAACACTGAAGCTTTCTTT.

For the CDR3, the DNA is TGTGCCATCAGTGAGTCACGACAGGGCTTCTATGGCTACACCTTC. It codes for CAISESRQGFYGYTF. The chain recombines TRBV10-3 with TRBJ1-2; TRBD1 matches 7 bases. This CDR3 region has 15 residues. CDR1 and CDR2 from the germline V gene are ENHRY and SYGVKD. V lost 0 bases, J lost 4 bases, and 5 bases stayed unmatched.

The DNA for the CDR3 is TGTGCCAGCAGCTTAGTGGGTAGAGCGGATACGCAGTATTTT. This sequence encodes CASSLVGRADTQYF. J is TRBJ2-3 and V is TRBV7-2; no reliable D call. This CDR3 spans 14 amino acids. Trimming left V 1 base short and J 6 bases short, with 11 bases between. Germline V lookup: CDR1 SGHTA, CDR2 FQGNSA.

This clonotype was seen more than once but under ten times. The chain links TRBV12-3 or TRBV12-4 to TRBJ2-7; TRBD1 might be the D (6 bases). V was trimmed by 4 bases and J by 4 bases, leaving 14 bases between them. CDR3 size: 14 residues. Here the CDR3 DNA reads TGTGCCAGCAGTTCCGGGACACAGGTTTACGAGCAGTACTTC. This translates into CASSSGTQVYEQYF.

This chain joins TRBV9 and TRBJ1-1; no clear D gene. The V end lost 4 bases, the J end lost 6 bases, and 16 bases lay between the germline ends. CDR1 SGDLS and CDR2 YYNGEE come from the germline V gene. The CDR3 is 14 amino acids. The CDR3 DNA reads TGTGCCAGCAGCCCCGGGTCCACAGCGGCTGAAGCTTTCTTT. Translation: CASSPGSTAAEAFF.

The V gene is TRBV7-6, the J gene TRBJ1-5; no clear D gene. V was cut by 3 bases and J by 3 bases, with 6 bases left in between. Looked up from germline, CDR1 is SGHVS and CDR2 is FNYEAQ. CDR3 length: 13 residues. The CDR3 coding sequence is TGTGCCAGCAGCTTCTCTGACAATCAGCCCCAGCATTTT. Translation gives CASSFSDNQPQHF.

This clonotype came up a few times. The rearrangement joins TRBV14 to TRBJ2-3, with TRBD1 matching over 8 bases. CDR1 and CDR2 (germline): SGHDN, FVKESK. This CDR3 is built from 16 residues. The junction had 7 bases not matched to a gene; V was cut back by 1 base and J by 4 bases. The CDR3, as DNA: TGTGCCAGCAGCCAAGGCGTCAGGGGGCGCTCAGATACGCAGTATTTT. This codes for CASSQGVRGRSDTQYF.

Only a few counts were recorded for this clonotype. The chain uses TRBV12-3 or TRBV12-4 and TRBJ2-5, with 10 bases aligning to TRBD2. The CDR3 is 16 residues long. V trimming: 5 bases; J trimming: 3 bases; junction bases outside the gene matches: 9. The CDR3 region has the DNA TGTGCCAGCAGTCCCTCGGGACTAGCGCACAAAGAGACCCAGTACTTC. Its protein is CASSPSGLAHKETQYF.

The chain joins TRBV18 to TRBJ2-3; 9 bases agree with TRBD1. CDR3 size: 18 residues. Germline CDR1 KGHSH, CDR2 LQKENI. With 3 bases clipped from V and 1 base from J, the junction kept 11 bases outside the gene matches. The CDR3 sequence is CASSPEGQGPLRTDTQYF. CDR3 in DNA: TGTGCCAGCTCACCCGAGGGACAGGGCCCTCTCCGCACAGATACGCAGTATTTT.

The gene calls are TRBV13 and TRBJ2-7; no clear D gene. The CDR3 runs to 14 residues. V was shortened by 0 bases and J by 3 bases, with 9 bases between the two germline ends. Germline V gene data show CDR1 as PRHDT and CDR2 as FYEKMQ (reference sequence). In nucleotides, the CDR3 is TGTGCCAGCAGCTTAGGGCAGCAACTCTACGAGCAGTACTTC. Amino acid sequence: CASSLGQQLYEQYF.